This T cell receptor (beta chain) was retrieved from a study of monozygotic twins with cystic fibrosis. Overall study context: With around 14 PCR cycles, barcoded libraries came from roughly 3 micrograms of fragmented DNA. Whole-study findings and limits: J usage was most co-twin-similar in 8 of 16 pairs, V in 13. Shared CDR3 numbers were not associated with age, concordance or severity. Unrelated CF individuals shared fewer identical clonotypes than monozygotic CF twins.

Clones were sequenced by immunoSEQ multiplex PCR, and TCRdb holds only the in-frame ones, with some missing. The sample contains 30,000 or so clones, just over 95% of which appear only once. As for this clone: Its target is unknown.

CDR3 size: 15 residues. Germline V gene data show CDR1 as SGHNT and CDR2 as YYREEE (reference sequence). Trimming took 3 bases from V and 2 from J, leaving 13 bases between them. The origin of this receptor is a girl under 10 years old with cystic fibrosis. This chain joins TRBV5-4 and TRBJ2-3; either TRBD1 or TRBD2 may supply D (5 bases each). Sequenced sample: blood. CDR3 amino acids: CASSWGPATTDTQYF. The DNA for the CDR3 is TGTGCCAGCAGCTGGGGACCCGCTACCACAGATACGCAGTATTTT.